A single sample gave rise to the 21 T cell receptor beta chains below, sequenced in a study of T cell responses to AZD1222 COVID-19 vaccine. Assay: immunoSEQ multiplex PCR; the TCRdb copy retains only in-frame clones and omits some. The sample contains 130,000 to 150,000 clones, around 89% of which appear only once. The sample consisted of peripheral blood, taken on day 0 of AZD1222 vaccination. The receptors originated from an adult in good health.

This sequence joins TRBV27 and TRBJ1-5; D perhaps matches TRBD1 (5 bases). The germline gives CDR1 MNHEY, CDR2 SMNVEV (reference sequence). The length of the CDR3 is 17 residues. Trimming pared 4 bases from V and 0 bases from J, leaving 16 bases between. The CDR3: CASSYGRGFYSNQPQHF. The CDR3 nucleotides are TGTGCCAGCAGTTATGGACGGGGGTTTTATAGCAATCAGCCCCAGCATTTT.

The V and J genes are TRBV4-3 and TRBJ1-2; D possibly corresponds to TRBD1 (5 bases). From germline, CDR1 is LGHNA and CDR2 YSLEER. The V gene lost 0 bases and the J gene lost 7 bases, with 18 bases spanning the gap. The CDR3 covers 16 residues. The CDR3 protein is CASSQERVEGRGGYTF. Written as DNA, the CDR3 is TGCGCCAGCAGCCAAGAAAGGGTGGAGGGGAGAGGTGGCTACACCTTC.

A remark on this clone: Other DNA sequences of this sample code for an identical CDR3. The V gene is TRBV9, the J gene TRBJ2-3; D is undetermined. V lost 0 bases, J lost 1 base, and 12 bases lay in between. The CDR3 sequence is 16 residues long. Germline assignment: CDR1 SGDLS and CDR2 YYNGEE. The CDR3 sequence: CASSVAITGGTDTQYF. In DNA, the CDR3 is TGTGCCAGCAGCGTAGCGATTACCGGAGGCACAGATACGCAGTATTTT.

The J gene is TRBJ2-7, the V gene TRBV5-1; TRBD2 aligns across 8 bases. CDR1 and CDR2 from the germline V gene are SGHRS and YFSETQ. The length of the CDR3 is 15 residues. Trimming removed 0 bases from V and 3 bases from J; junction bases left unmatched: 5. The CDR3 here is CASSLEAGDRYEQYF. CDR3 DNA: TGCGCCAGCAGCTTGGAAGCGGGGGATCGCTACGAGCAGTACTTC.

This clone was counted only a few times. Compared with germline, one end of the junction differs, possibly owing to a read error. The chain combines TRBV6-1 with TRBJ1-6; D uncertain. Germline assignment: CDR1 MNHNS and CDR2 SASEGT. The CDR3 spans 13 residues. DNA for the CDR3: TGTGCCAGCGGTGATCAGCGGAATTCACCCCTCCACTTT. Its protein product is CASGDQRNSPLHF.

The V call is TRBV6-5, the J call TRBJ1-5; the match to TRBD1 covers 7 bases. CDR3 size: 15 residues. After removal of 6 bases from V and 0 bases from J, the junction contained 5 bases not matched to a gene. CDR1 and CDR2 (germline): MNHEY, SVGAGI. The CDR3 sequence: CASRAGTASNQPQHF. In DNA form, the CDR3 reads TGTGCCAGCAGAGCCGGGACAGCTAGCAATCAGCCCCAGCATTTT.

The genes are TRBV10-3 and TRBJ1-2; D is uncertain. Germline values: CDR1 ENHRY, CDR2 SYGVKD. Trimming removed 4 bases from V and 4 bases from J, with 13 bases in between. CDR3 length: 14 amino acids. The CDR3 spells CAISVGNRPYGYTF. In nucleotides, the CDR3 is TGTGCCATCAGTGTGGGTAACCGACCCTATGGCTACACCTTC.

CDR3 protein: CASRGTVSNQPQHF. Written as DNA, the CDR3 is TGTGCCAGCAGGGGGACAGTAAGCAATCAGCCCCAGCATTTT. V gene TRBV2 combines with J gene TRBJ1-5, with 7 bases matching TRBD1. The J segment lost 1 base and the V segment lost 6 bases, leaving 3 bases of the junction unmatched. This CDR3 spans 14 amino acids. Looked up from germline, CDR1 is SNHLY and CDR2 is FYNNEI.

The V gene is TRBV7-2, the J gene TRBJ1-2, with 10 bases identical to TRBD1. Germline CDR1 reads SGHTA; CDR2 reads FQGNSA. The CDR3 extends over 17 amino acids. The V gene end was trimmed by 4 bases and the J gene end by 6 bases; junction bases not matched to a gene: 14. The CDR3 DNA sequence: TGTGCCAGCAGCTCTTTTGGGGGACAGGGGCGAGAAAATGGCTACACCTTC. Protein sequence: CASSSFGGQGRENGYTF.

J is TRBJ1-2 and V is TRBV7-8, with TRBD1 matching over 7 bases. V lost 5 bases and J lost 4; bases outside the gene matches: 7. The CDR3 contains 14 residues. Germline assignment: CDR1 SGHVS and CDR2 FQNEAQ. The DNA for the CDR3 is TGTGCCAGCAGCGCCTGGGACAGTGTCTATGGCTACACCTTC. Protein sequence: CASSAWDSVYGYTF.

This clone was seen just once. The chain uses TRBV10-3 and TRBJ2-5; D unclear. CDR3 length: 13 residues. CDR1 ENHRY and CDR2 SYGVKD come from the germline V gene. V lost 3 bases and J lost 2, with 7 bases in between. The CDR3 bases are TGTGCCATCAGTGACCAGAAGCAAGAGACCCAGTACTTC. Translating gives CAISDQKQETQYF.

This rearrangement joins TRBV19 to TRBJ1-2; D perhaps matches TRBD1 (5 bases). V was shortened by 7 bases and J by 4 bases, with 25 bases between the two germline ends. The CDR3 has 17 amino acids. Germline V gene lookup returns CDR1 LNHDA and CDR2 SQIVND (reference sequence). This CDR3 reads CASTHPGTRADLYGYTF. The CDR3 coding sequence is TGTGCCAGTACTCACCCTGGGACGAGGGCAGACCTCTATGGCTACACCTTC.

This clone appeared once. The chain uses TRBV27 and TRBJ1-3, with D possibly matching TRBD1 (5 bases). Trimming left V 2 bases short and J 7 bases short, with 9 bases between. Germline assignment: CDR1 MNHEY and CDR2 SMNVEV (reference sequence). This CDR3 is built from 13 residues. The CDR3 protein is CASSLHRRNTIYF. The CDR3 DNA is TGTGCCAGCAGTTTACACAGGAGGAACACCATATATTTT.

V is TRBV12-5 and J is TRBJ2-5; D ambiguous. CDR1 and CDR2 (germline): LGHNT, FRNRAP. The CDR3 runs to 12 residues. V was trimmed by 2 bases and J by 4 bases, leaving 5 bases between them. The CDR3 protein is CASGLTRETQYF. The CDR3, as DNA: TGTGCTAGTGGTTTGACCCGAGAGACCCAGTACTTC.

V is TRBV7-9 and J is TRBJ1-1; D may be TRBD1 (5 bases). This CDR3 has 14 amino acids. Germline CDR1 is SEHNR and CDR2 is FQNEAQ (reference sequence). V was clipped by 2 bases and J by 6 bases, with 13 bases between them. CDR3 amino acids: CASSLNQGLAEAFF. The CDR3 DNA reads TGTGCCAGCAGCTTAAATCAGGGTCTGGCTGAAGCTTTCTTT.

V is TRBV5-1 and J is TRBJ1-1; a possible D gene is TRBD1 (5 bases). This CDR3 region has 15 residues. Germline V gene sequence: CDR1 SGHRS, CDR2 YFSETQ. V lost 0 bases, J lost 3 bases, and 12 bases lay in between. The CDR3 spells CASSLGGDGDTEAFF. For the CDR3, the DNA is TGCGCCAGCAGCTTGGGCGGGGACGGGGACACTGAAGCTTTCTTT.

The V gene is TRBV18, the J gene TRBJ1-6, with D maybe TRBD1 (6 bases). Germline CDR1 reads KGHSH; CDR2 reads LQKENI. The germline V and J ends were trimmed by 6 bases and 6 bases, with 12 bases remaining between them. This CDR3 has 14 amino acids. The CDR3: CASSPRTANSPLHF. The CDR3 DNA follows: TGTGCCAGCTCGCCAAGGACAGCTAATTCACCCCTCCACTTT.

The chain links TRBV2 to TRBJ1-6; 7 bases align to TRBD1. Trimming cost V 6 bases and J 6 bases; bases outside gene matches: 11. There are 16 residues in the CDR3. Germline V gene lookup returns CDR1 SNHLY and CDR2 FYNNEI. CDR3 coding DNA: TGTGCCAGCAGCCAAGCGGGGGGACAGTCTAATTCACCCCTCCACTTT. Encoded protein: CASSQAGGQSNSPLHF.

The table lists this clone with a count of one. V gene TRBV19 combines with J gene TRBJ2-5; maybe TRBD2 (5 bases). CDR1 is LNHDA, CDR2 SQIVND, per germline (reference sequence). The CDR3 is 12 residues long. Deletions cut 8 bases from V and 0 bases from J, with 7 bases between. CDR3 in amino acids: CASRGYQETQYF. Here the CDR3 DNA reads TGTGCCAGTCGAGGGTACCAAGAGACCCAGTACTTC.

This clone was observed once. The V call is TRBV19, the J call TRBJ1-4; 8 bases match TRBD1. This CDR3 region has 16 residues. The germline V gene encodes CDR1 LNHDA and CDR2 SQIVND (reference sequence). V lost 4 bases, J lost 8 bases, and 12 bases stayed unmatched. The CDR3 coding sequence is TGTGCCAGTAGTAGAAGGACAGGACAGGGTCGGGAAAAACTGTTTTTT. Translated, it gives CASSRRTGQGREKLFF.

The J gene is TRBJ2-5, the V gene TRBV5-4; the D gene is possibly TRBD2 (6 bases). V lost 2 bases and J 5 bases, leaving 16 bases between the germline ends. This CDR3 contains 15 residues. From germline, CDR1 is SGHNT and CDR2 YYREEE (reference sequence). The CDR3 region has the DNA TGTGCCAGCAGCTTTGGTTCGGCCGGAGGGGAGACCCAGTACTTC. Residues: CASSFGSAGGETQYF. Full variable domain (remainder filled in from reference TRBV5-4 and TRBJ2-5): ETGVTQSPTHLIKTRGQQVTLRCSSQSGHNTVSWYQQALGQGPQFIFQYYREEENGRGNFPPRFSGLQFPNYSSELNVNALELDDSALYLCASSFGSAGGETQYFGPGTRLLVL.